The T cell receptor (beta chain) under discussion was sequenced for a study of response to subunit inactivated influenza vaccine. This clonotype was counted many times. The antigen remains undetermined. TCRdb itself ran the RT-PCR reads through MiXCR, one entry per CDR3 protein. The sample carries approximately 500,000 distinct CDR3 sequences, 10% to 15% recorded once. Overall study findings and caveats: The study's authors posited that every seasonal influenza vaccination enlists few new T cells.

The sequences come from PBMCs from blood, collected 40 to 50 days after vaccination. This receptor was identified in a man between 45 and 60 years old who received an inactivated influenza vaccine.

CDR3 sequence (DNA): TGTGCCAGCAGGCGGAGCCCTGGGGATACGCAGTATTTT. It is translated as CASRRSPGDTQYF. The chain carries TRBV12-3 or TRBV12-4 and TRBJ2-3; the D is unclear. V was shortened by 6 bases and J by 6 bases, with 13 bases between the two germline ends. The CDR3 runs 13 residues.